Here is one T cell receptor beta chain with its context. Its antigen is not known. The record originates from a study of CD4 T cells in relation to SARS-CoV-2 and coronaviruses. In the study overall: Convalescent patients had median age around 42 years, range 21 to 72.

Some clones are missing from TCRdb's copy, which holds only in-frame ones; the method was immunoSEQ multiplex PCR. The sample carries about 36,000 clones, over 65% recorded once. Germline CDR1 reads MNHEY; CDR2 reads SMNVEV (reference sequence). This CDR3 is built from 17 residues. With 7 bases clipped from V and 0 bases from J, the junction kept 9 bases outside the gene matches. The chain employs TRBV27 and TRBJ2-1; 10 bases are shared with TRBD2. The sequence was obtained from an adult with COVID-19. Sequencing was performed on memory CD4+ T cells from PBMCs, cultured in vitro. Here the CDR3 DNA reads TGTGCCAGCACGGGGTTTGGACTAGCGGCCTCCTACAATGAGCAGTTCTTC. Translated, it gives CASTGFGLAASYNEQFF.